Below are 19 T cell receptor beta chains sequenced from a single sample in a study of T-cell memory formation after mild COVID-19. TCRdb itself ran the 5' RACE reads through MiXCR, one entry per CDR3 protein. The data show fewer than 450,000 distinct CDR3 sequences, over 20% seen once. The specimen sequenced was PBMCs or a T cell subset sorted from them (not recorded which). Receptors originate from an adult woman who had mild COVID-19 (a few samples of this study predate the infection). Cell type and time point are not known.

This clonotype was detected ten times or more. The DNA for the CDR3 is TGTGCCAGCAGCCCTAACCAAGAGACCCAGTACTTC. Its translation: CASSPNQETQYF. This chain joins TRBV12-3 or TRBV12-4 and TRBJ2-5; D uncertain. The length of the CDR3 is 12 residues. V lost 6 bases, J lost 0 bases, and 5 bases lay in between.

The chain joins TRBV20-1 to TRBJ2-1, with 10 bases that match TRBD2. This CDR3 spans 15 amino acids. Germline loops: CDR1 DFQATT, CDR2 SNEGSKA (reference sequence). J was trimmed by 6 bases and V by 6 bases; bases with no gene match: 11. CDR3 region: CSAPVPEREGNEQFF. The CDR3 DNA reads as TGCAGTGCGCCGGTCCCCGAGCGGGAGGGCAATGAGCAGTTCTTC.

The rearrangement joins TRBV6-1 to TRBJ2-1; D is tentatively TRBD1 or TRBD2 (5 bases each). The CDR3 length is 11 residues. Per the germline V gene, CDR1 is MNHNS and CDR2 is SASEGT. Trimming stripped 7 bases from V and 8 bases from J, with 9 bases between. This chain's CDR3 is CASIRGHEQFF. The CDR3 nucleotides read TGTGCCAGCATTCGGGGACATGAGCAGTTCTTC.

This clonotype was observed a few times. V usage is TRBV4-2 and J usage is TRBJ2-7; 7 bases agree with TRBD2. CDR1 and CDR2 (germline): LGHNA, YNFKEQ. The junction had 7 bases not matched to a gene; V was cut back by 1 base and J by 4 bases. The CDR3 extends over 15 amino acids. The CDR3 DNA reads TGTGCCAGCAGCCAAGTGACTAGCCGGATGTACGAGCAGTACTTC. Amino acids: CASSQVTSRMYEQYF.

The CDR3 sequence is CSGSDGSSYNEQFF. CDR3 bases: TGCAGTGGCTCGGACGGAAGCTCCTACAATGAGCAGTTCTTC. The rearrangement joins TRBV20-1 to TRBJ2-1, with D uncertain. This CDR3 is built from 14 residues. The germline V and J ends were trimmed by 7 bases and 0 bases, with 13 bases remaining between them. CDR1 is DFQATT and CDR2 is SNEGSKA in the germline V gene (reference sequence).

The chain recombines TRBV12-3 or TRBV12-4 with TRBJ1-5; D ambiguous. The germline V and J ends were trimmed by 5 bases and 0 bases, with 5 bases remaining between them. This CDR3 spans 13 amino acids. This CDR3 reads CASSRNSNQPQHF. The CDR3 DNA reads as TGTGCCAGCAGTCGGAATAGCAATCAGCCCCAGCATTTT.

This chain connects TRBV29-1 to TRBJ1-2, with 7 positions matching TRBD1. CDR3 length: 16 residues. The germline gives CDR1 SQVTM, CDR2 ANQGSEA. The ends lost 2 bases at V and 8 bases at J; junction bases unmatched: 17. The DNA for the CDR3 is TGCAGCGTTGAATCCACGGCAGGGGGTCTTCCATTGGGCTACACCTTC. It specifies CSVESTAGGLPLGYTF.

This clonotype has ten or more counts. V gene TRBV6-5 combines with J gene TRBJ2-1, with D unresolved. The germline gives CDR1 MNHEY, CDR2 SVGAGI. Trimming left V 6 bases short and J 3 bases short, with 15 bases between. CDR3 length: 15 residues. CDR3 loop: CASRNADGFYNEQFF. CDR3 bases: TGTGCCAGCAGGAACGCGGACGGCTTCTACAATGAGCAGTTCTTC.

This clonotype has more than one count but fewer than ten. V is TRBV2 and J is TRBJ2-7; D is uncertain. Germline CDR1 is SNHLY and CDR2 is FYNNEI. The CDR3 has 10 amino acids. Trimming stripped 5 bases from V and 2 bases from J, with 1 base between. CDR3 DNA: TGTGCCAGCAGTACCTACGAGCAGTACTTC. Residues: CASSTYEQYF. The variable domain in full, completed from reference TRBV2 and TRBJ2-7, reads EPEVTQTPSHQVTQMGQEVILRCVPISNHLYFYWYRQILGQKVEFLVSFYNNEISEKSEIFDDQFSVERPDGSNFTLKIRSTKLEDSAMYFCASSTYEQYFGPGTRLTVT.

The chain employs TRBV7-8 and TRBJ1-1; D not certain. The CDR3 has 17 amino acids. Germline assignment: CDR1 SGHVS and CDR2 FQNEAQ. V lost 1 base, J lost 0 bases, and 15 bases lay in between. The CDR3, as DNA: TGTGCCAGCAGCTTAGGACGCGGAGCGCCCATGAACACTGAAGCTTTCTTT. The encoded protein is CASSLGRGAPMNTEAFF. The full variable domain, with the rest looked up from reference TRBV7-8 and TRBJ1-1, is GAGVSQSPRYKVAKRGQDVALRCDPISGHVSLFWYQQALGQGPEFLTYFQNEAQLDKSGLPSDRFFAERPEGSVSTLKIQRTQQEDSAVYLCASSLGRGAPMNTEAFFGQGTRLTVV.

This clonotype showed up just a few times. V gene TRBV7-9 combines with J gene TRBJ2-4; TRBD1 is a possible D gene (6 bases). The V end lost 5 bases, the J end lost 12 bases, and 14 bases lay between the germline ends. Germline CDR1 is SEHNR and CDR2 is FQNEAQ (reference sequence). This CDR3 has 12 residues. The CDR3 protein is CASSPEGHHQYF. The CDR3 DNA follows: TGTGCCAGCAGCCCAGAGGGACACCATCAGTACTTC. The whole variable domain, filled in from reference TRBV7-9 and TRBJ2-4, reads DTGVSQNPRHKITKRGQNVTFRCDPISEHNRLYWYRQTLGQGPEFLTYFQNEAQLEKSRLLSDRFSAERPKGSFSTLEIQRTEQGDSAMYLCASSPEGHHQYFGAGTRLSVL.

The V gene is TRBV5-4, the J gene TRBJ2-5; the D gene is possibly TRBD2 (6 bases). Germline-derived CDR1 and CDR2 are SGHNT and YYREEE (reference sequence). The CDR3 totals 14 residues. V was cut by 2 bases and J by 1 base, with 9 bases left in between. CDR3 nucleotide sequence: TGTGCCAGCAGCTTTGGACTATCCCAAGAGACCCAGTACTTC. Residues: CASSFGLSQETQYF.

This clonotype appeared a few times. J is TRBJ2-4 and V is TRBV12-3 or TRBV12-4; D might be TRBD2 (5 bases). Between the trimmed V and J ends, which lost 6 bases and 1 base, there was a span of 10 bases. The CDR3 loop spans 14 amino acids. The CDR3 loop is CASSSDYAKNIQYF. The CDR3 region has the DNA TGTGCCAGCAGCTCCGACTATGCCAAAAACATTCAGTACTTC.

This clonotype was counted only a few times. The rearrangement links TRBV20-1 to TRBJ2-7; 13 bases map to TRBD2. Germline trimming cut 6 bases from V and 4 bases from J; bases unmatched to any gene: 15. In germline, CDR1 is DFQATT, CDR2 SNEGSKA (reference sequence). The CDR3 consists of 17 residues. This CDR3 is CSAEGAGTSGDSYEQYF. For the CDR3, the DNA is TGCAGTGCGGAGGGGGCTGGGACTAGCGGGGACTCATACGAGCAGTACTTC.

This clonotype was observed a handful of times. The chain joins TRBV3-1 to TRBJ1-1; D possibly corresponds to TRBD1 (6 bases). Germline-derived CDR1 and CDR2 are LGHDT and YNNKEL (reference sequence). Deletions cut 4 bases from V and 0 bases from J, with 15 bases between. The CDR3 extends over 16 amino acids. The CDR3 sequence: CASSPVGGAMNTEAFF. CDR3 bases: TGTGCCAGCAGCCCCGTAGGGGGGGCCATGAACACTGAAGCTTTCTTT. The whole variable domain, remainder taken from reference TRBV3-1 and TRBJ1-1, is DTAVSQTPKYLVTQMGNDKSIKCEQNLGHDTMYWYKQDSKKFLKIMFSYNNKELIINETVPNRFSPKSPDKAHLNLHINSLELGDSAVYFCASSPVGGAMNTEAFFGQGTRLTVV.

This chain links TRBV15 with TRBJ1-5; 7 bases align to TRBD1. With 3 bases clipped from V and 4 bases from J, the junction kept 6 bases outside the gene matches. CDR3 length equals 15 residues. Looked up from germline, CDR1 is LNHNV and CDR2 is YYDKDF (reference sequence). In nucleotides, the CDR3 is TGTGCCACCAGCAGTGAGGGGGCCGTTAATCAGCCCCAGCATTTT. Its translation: CATSSEGAVNQPQHF.

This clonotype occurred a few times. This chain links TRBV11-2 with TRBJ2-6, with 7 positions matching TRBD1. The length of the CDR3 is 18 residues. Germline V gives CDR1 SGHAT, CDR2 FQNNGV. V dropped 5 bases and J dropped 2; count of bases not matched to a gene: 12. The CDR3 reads CASSTTRTGSTGANVLTF. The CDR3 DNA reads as TGTGCCAGCAGCACAACACGGACAGGCTCGACTGGGGCCAACGTCCTGACTTTC.

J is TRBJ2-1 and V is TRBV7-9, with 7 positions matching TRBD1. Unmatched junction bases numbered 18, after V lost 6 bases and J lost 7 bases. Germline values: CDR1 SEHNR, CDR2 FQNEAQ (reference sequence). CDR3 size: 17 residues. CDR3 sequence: CASSHRSGQSRGNEQFF. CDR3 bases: TGTGCCAGCAGTCACCGATCGGGACAGTCTAGGGGGAATGAGCAGTTCTTC.

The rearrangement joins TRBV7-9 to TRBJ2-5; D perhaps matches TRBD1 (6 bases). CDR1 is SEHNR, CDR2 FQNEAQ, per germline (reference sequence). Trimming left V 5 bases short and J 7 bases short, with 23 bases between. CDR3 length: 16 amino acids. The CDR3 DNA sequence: TGTGCCAGCAGCATCACCAGGGGAGACGAAGGGGGGACCCAGTACTTC. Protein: CASSITRGDEGGTQYF. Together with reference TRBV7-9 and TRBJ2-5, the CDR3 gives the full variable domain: DTGVSQNPRHKITKRGQNVTFRCDPISEHNRLYWYRQTLGQGPEFLTYFQNEAQLEKSRLLSDRFSAERPKGSFSTLEIQRTEQGDSAMYLCASSITRGDEGGTQYFGPGTRLLVL.